The sample holds a few counts of the clone carrying this TCR beta chain. This sample is part of a study of blood T cells in healthy people across ages. Germline V gene lookup returns CDR1 LGHDT and CDR2 YNNKEL (reference sequence). Trimming stripped 2 bases from V and 0 bases from J, with 7 bases between. The CDR3 loop spans 14 amino acids. A J-beta primer mix and a sample-barcoded 5' primer were used in a second PCR of about 7 to 12 cycles. TCRdb called the 5' RACE reads again in MiXCR, with one record for every CDR3 protein. Here the sample spans more than 800,000 distinct CDR3 sequences, around 28% being singletons.

The sequence was collected from a woman of 80 years or more in good health. Sequencing was done on a sample of blood. The chain uses TRBV3-1 and TRBJ1-1; D not resolved. DNA of the CDR3: TGTGCCAGCAGCCAACAGACTATGAACACTGAAGCTTTCTTT. Translated: CASSQQTMNTEAFF.